The 9 T cell receptor beta chains below all came from one sample that was sequenced in a study of T cell repertoires in cytomegalovirus infection. TCRdb recomputed calls from the reads with MiXCR, one row per CDR3 protein. This table has about 360,000 distinct CDR3 sequences, approximately 30% appearing once. These receptors lack a known antigen. The input for sequencing was cultured PBMCs, taken from culture after CMV antigen stimulation. The origin of the receptors is a human donor in good health (CMV status not recorded). Some clones in this sample may be carry-over from other donors' samples.

This chain uses TRBV7-9 with TRBJ2-7; D is possibly TRBD2 (6 bases). Trimming took 5 bases from V and 9 from J, leaving 17 bases between them. Germline assignment: CDR1 SEHNR and CDR2 FQNEAQ (reference sequence). CDR3 size: 13 residues. CDR3 nucleotide sequence: TGTGCCAGCAGCGCCGGGACTCCTTACTGGCAGTACGTC. It yields the protein CASSAGTPYWQYV.

This clonotype showed up many times. The CDR3 DNA sequence: TGTGCCAGCAGCTTTCGTATGGCGGGAGAGACCCAGTACTTC. This sequence encodes CASSFRMAGETQYF. The V and J genes are TRBV7-2 and TRBJ2-5; tentatively, D is TRBD2 (5 bases). The CDR3 totals 14 residues. CDR1 SGHTA and CDR2 FQGNSA come from the germline V gene. Trimming removed 3 bases from V and 4 bases from J, with 12 bases in between.

The V call is TRBV19, the J call TRBJ1-5, with D hard to call. The V and J ends lost 1 base and 1 base respectively, with 8 bases between them. The V gene's germline CDR1 is LNHDA and CDR2 SQIVND (reference sequence). The CDR3 covers 15 residues. The DNA of the CDR3 is TGTGCCAGTAGTATAGCCGCTAGAAGCAATCAGCCCCAGCATTTT. This sequence encodes CASSIAARSNQPQHF.

This chain joins TRBV10-3 and TRBJ2-3; D might be TRBD2 (6 bases). The CDR3 is 14 amino acids. Germline values: CDR1 ENHRY, CDR2 SYGVKD. V gave up 2 bases and J gave up 4 bases, with 10 bases separating them. The CDR3 protein is CAISEGTGSDTQYF. Here the CDR3 DNA reads TGTGCCATCAGTGAGGGGACTGGATCAGATACGCAGTATTTT.

The J gene is TRBJ1-1, the V gene TRBV7-2; weak D call: TRBD1 (6 bases). The V and J ends lost 4 bases and 0 bases respectively, with 9 bases between them. CDR1 is SGHTA, CDR2 FQGNSA, per germline. The CDR3 covers 14 residues. The CDR3 nucleotides read TGTGCCAGCAGCTCGACAGGACTGAACACTGAAGCTTTCTTT. The encoded protein is CASSSTGLNTEAFF.

At least ten counts were recorded for this clonotype. The gene calls are TRBV6-1 and TRBJ2-5; no clear D gene. The CDR3 totals 15 residues. Per the germline V gene, CDR1 is MNHNS and CDR2 is SASEGT. V gave up 6 bases and J gave up 4 bases, with 18 bases separating them. The CDR3 here is CASRPGRIAGETQYF. CDR3 bases: TGTGCCAGCAGACCAGGACGGATCGCAGGAGAGACCCAGTACTTC.

V is TRBV18 and J is TRBJ1-1; possible D gene TRBD1, 6 bases. Trimming removed 8 bases from V and 2 bases from J, with 15 bases in between. The CDR3 runs to 14 residues. Germline CDR1 is KGHSH and CDR2 is LQKENI. Here the CDR3 reads CASHPGTSNTEAFF. The DNA for the CDR3 is TGTGCCAGCCATCCCGGGACAAGCAACACTGAAGCTTTCTTT.

This clonotype came up a few times. This chain joins TRBV6-2 or TRBV6-3 and TRBJ2-1; D unclear. The ends were cut back, 5 bases at V and 0 bases at J, with 8 bases in the middle. CDR1 is MNHEY and CDR2 is SVGEGT in the germline V gene. There are 14 residues in the CDR3. This CDR3 is CASSIQSSYNEQFF. The CDR3 bases are TGTGCCAGCAGTATACAGTCCTCCTACAATGAGCAGTTCTTC.

This clonotype was detected ten times or more. V usage is TRBV7-2 and J usage is TRBJ2-1; a possible D gene is TRBD2 (6 bases). V was pared by 5 bases and J by 7 bases, with 15 bases between. CDR1 SGHTA and CDR2 FQGNSA come from the germline V gene. The CDR3 runs to 14 residues. CDR3 protein: CASSPSGLWNEQFF. The CDR3 DNA is TGTGCCAGCAGCCCAAGCGGGCTTTGGAATGAGCAGTTCTTC.